This TCR beta chain emerged from a study of blood T cells in healthy people across ages. Study in general: There was about one barcoded beta molecule captured by template switching per two T cells.

Findings and limits, study-wide: With naive T cell percentage, TCR beta diversity showed a strong correlation.

This clonotype showed up just a few times. As yet, its antigen is unknown. Alongside a J-beta primer mix, a sample-barcoded 5' primer served in a second PCR lasting 7 to 11 cycles. Tagging of each cDNA molecule was performed by a template-switch adaptor with 12 random nucleotides. TCRdb processed the 5' RACE reads anew with MiXCR; each CDR3 protein has one entry. In the table there are over 1,500,000 distinct CDR3 sequences, about 50% of which are singletons. CDR3 size: 15 residues. After removal of 3 bases from V and 10 bases from J, the junction contained 3 bases not matched to a gene. There were healthy Caucasian individuals from Russia, aged roughly 6 to 95, serving as donors.

The clonotype comes from a woman between 40 and 55 years old in good health. V usage is TRBV12-3 or TRBV12-4 and J usage is TRBJ2-1; 16 positions match TRBD2. Material: blood. The CDR3 reads CASSFEGLAGGEQFF. DNA for the CDR3: TGTGCCAGCAGTTTCGAGGGACTAGCGGGAGGGGAGCAGTTCTTC.